This T cell receptor beta chain appears in the sequencing data of a study of control samples from healthy donors and cancer patients. There are 16 residues in the CDR3. Germline CDR1 and CDR2: SQVTM and ANQGSEA. V gave up 6 bases and J gave up 4 bases; unmatched junction bases: 14. The repertoire was sequenced with immunoSEQ multiplex PCR; TCRdb's copy has only in-frame clones and lacks some. The table lists about 180,000 clones, roughly 90% of them singletons. Sequenced input: blood. The receptor was isolated from a woman aged 45-65 years in good health. The rearrangement links TRBV29-1 to TRBJ2-1, with 8 nucleotides matching TRBD2. For the CDR3, the DNA is TGCAGCGTCCAAAAGGGTGCGGGGGGCAGGTACAATGAGCAGTTCTTC. It is translated as CSVQKGAGGRYNEQFF.